Below, 7 T cell receptor beta chains from the same sample are listed, as sequenced in a study of cytomegalovirus exposure and HLA in healthy donors. Amplification used 60 Vbeta primers and 13 Jbeta primers. Sequencing used immunoSEQ multiplex PCR; TCRdb keeps in-frame clones, though not all of them. The sample holds about 150,000 clones; more than 65% are singletons and the top ten take approximately 5.7%. The sequenced sample was PBMCs. All receptors derive from a man in his thirties or forties in good health and CMV-seropositive.

As to this clone: This sample includes further DNA sequences coding for the same CDR3. This chain links TRBV28 with TRBJ1-2; 8 bases fit TRBD1. The J segment lost 3 bases and the V segment lost 6 bases, leaving 9 bases of the junction unmatched. The CDR3 is 15 amino acids. The V gene's germline CDR1 is MDHEN and CDR2 SYDVKM. The CDR3 protein is CASSRPTGVYYGYTF. The CDR3 DNA reads as TGTGCCAGCAGCCGCCCGACAGGGGTCTACTATGGCTACACCTTC.

A remark on this clone: The same CDR3 arises from other DNA sequences in this sample as well. The CDR3 DNA reads as TGTGCCAGCTCACCAGGGACAGGACAAGAGACCCAGTACTTC. This gives the protein CASSPGTGQETQYF. The J gene is TRBJ2-5, the V gene TRBV18, with 8 bases identical to TRBD1. The CDR3 loop spans 14 amino acids. Germline CDR1 is KGHSH and CDR2 is LQKENI. V lost 2 bases to trimming and J lost 2 bases; unmatched junction nucleotides: 1. The variable domain in full, with the rest retrieved from reference TRBV18 and TRBJ2-5, is NAGVMQNPRHLVRRRGQEARLRCSPMKGHSHVYWYRQLPEEGLKFMVYLQKENIIDESGMPKERFSAEFPKEGPSILRIQQVVRGDSAAYFCASSPGTGQETQYFGPGTRLLVL.

This clone has more than one count but fewer than ten. The chain carries TRBV9 and TRBJ1-6; 9 positions match TRBD1. The J segment lost 9 bases and the V segment lost 4 bases, leaving 8 bases of the junction unmatched. The CDR3 is made up of 15 amino acids. Germline V lookup: CDR1 SGDLS, CDR2 YYNGEE. CDR3 bases: TGTGCCAGCAGCAAAAGACAGGGGGGGATTTCACCCCTCCACTTT. It is translated as CASSKRQGGISPLHF.

The chain employs TRBV4-3 and TRBJ2-7; tentative D call: TRBD1 (6 bases). Germline V gene data show CDR1 as LGHNA and CDR2 as YSLEER. CDR3 length equals 16 residues. The germline V and J ends were trimmed by 0 bases and 9 bases, with 21 bases remaining between them. The CDR3 sequence is CASSQDIGGPVEGQYF. DNA of the CDR3: TGCGCCAGCAGCCAAGATATTGGGGGCCCCGTGGAAGGGCAGTACTTC.

CDR3 loop: CASSLVFRARQSTDTQYF. CDR3 coding DNA: TGCGCCAGCAGCTTGGTTTTTCGTGCCAGGCAGAGCACAGATACGCAGTATTTT. The rearrangement uses TRBV5-1 and TRBJ2-3, with unresolved D. The CDR3 has 18 amino acids. V was shortened by 0 bases and J by 0 bases, with 17 bases between the two germline ends. CDR1 is SGHRS, CDR2 YFSETQ, per germline.

J is TRBJ2-3 and V is TRBV5-5; 7 nucleotides align to TRBD2. The germline V gene encodes CDR1 SGHKS and CDR2 YYEKEE (reference sequence). J was trimmed by 4 bases and V by 1 base; bases with no gene match: 6. The CDR3 is 15 residues long. The CDR3 DNA reads as TGTGCCAGCAGCTTGTCGGAGGGAGGGCCAGATACGCAGTATTTT. Translated, it gives CASSLSEGGPDTQYF.

The V call is TRBV12-2, the J call TRBJ1-1; TRBD1 reflects the table's D call only, with no check against the DNA. TRBV12-2 is a pseudogene. CDR3 length: 14 residues. The DNA for the CDR3 is TGTGCAAGTCGCGGAGGACAGCTGAACACTGAAGCTTTCTTT. Its protein is CASRGGQLNTEAFF.